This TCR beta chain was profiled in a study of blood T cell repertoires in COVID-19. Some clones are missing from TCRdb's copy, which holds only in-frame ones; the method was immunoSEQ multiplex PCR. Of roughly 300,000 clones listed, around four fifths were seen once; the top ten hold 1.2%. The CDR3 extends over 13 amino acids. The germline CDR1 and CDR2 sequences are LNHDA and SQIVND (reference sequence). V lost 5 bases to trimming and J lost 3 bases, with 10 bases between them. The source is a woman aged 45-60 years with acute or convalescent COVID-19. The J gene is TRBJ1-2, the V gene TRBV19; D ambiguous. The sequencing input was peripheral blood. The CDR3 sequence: CASSPGKDYGYTF. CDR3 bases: TGTGCCAGTAGTCCCGGGAAGGACTATGGCTACACCTTC.